The rows below give T cell receptor beta chains drawn from one sample of a study of cytotoxic CD8 clonotypes in ibrutinib-treated CLL. This table comes from immunoSEQ multiplex PCR, and its TCRdb copy is limited to in-frame clones, with some not included. The table lists 200,000 to 250,000 clones, approximately 70% of them singletons. The sample in question was PBMCs, obtained after 12 months of ibrutinib treatment. These receptor sequences come from a human donor with chronic lymphocytic leukemia. CDR3s include the opening cysteine and the closing phenylalanine or tryptophan. Fields, in order: clone size, V gene, D gene, J gene, CDR3 length, CDR3 protein, CDR3 DNA. A D gene is named only where the DNA matches it firmly. Size values are once, few and many counts, or a class for expanded clones, and some rows have none.

-	TRBV28	-	TRBJ1-1	16	CASSLRGRAVNTEAFF	TGTGCCAGCAGTTTAAGGGGACGGGCCGTGAACACTGAAGCTTTCTTT
-	TRBV7-2	-	TRBJ2-1	11	CASSAQYEQFF	TGTGCCAGCAGCGCACAATATGAGCAGTTCTTC
-	TRBV29-1	TRBD2	TRBJ2-7	14	CSAEGGSKVDEQYF	TGCAGCGCGGAGGGAGGGTCGAAAGTCGACGAGCAGTACTTC
-	TRBV7-2	-	TRBJ1-4	14	CASSLVQSGEKLFF	TGTGCCAGCAGCTTAGTCCAATCAGGCGAAAAACTGTTTTTT
-	TRBV27	TRBD1	TRBJ2-7	14	CASSRDRGSYEQYF	TGTGCCAGCAGCCGGGACAGGGGCTCCTACGAGCAGTACTTC
few	TRBV6-5	-	TRBJ2-7	13	CASSYGQNYEQYF	TGTGCCAGCAGTTACGGACAGAACTACGAGCAGTACTTC
-	TRBV30	TRBD1	TRBJ2-7	14	CAWRAGTGYYEQYF	TGTGCCTGGAGAGCCGGGACAGGGTACTACGAGCAGTACTTC
-	TRBV6-5	-	TRBJ2-1	14	CASSYWDLYNEQFF	TGTGCCAGCAGTTACTGGGACTTATACAATGAGCAGTTCTTC
-	TRBV5-1	TRBD2	TRBJ2-3	16	CASSLLAGSITDTQYF	TGCGCCAGCAGCTTGCTAGCGGGGTCAATCACAGATACGCAGTATTTT
-	TRBV29-1	-	TRBJ2-3	14	CSVYHQSSTDTQYF	TGCAGCGTTTACCACCAATCTAGCACAGATACGCAGTATTTT
-	TRBV5-1	TRBD2	TRBJ2-3	16	CASSLPSGGELDTQYF	TGCGCCAGCAGCTTGCCCAGCGGGGGGGAATTAGATACGCAGTATTTT
few	TRBV7-9	TRBD1	TRBJ1-2	14	CASYPDRGGYGYTF	TGTGCCAGCTACCCGGACAGGGGTGGCTATGGCTACACCTTC
-	TRBV2	-	TRBJ2-3	14	CASRFWVGTDTQYF	TGTGCCAGCAGGTTCTGGGTCGGCACAGATACGCAGTATTTT
-	TRBV4-2	-	TRBJ2-7	19	CASSQEKGFTGSTPYEQYF	TGTGCCAGCAGCCAAGAGAAGGGCTTTACGGGATCGACCCCCTACGAGCAGTACTTC
-	TRBV14	-	TRBJ1-1	14	CASSQERGNTEAFF	TGTGCCAGCAGCCAAGAGAGGGGGAACACTGAAGCTTTCTTT
-	TRBV5-6	TRBD1	TRBJ2-3	14	CASSLDRGTDTQYF	TGTGCCAGCAGCCTGGACAGGGGCACAGATACGCAGTATTTT
few	TRBV20-1	-	TRBJ2-1	11	CSAISGDEQFF	TGCAGTGCCATATCAGGGGATGAGCAGTTCTTC
few	TRBV5-1	TRBD1	TRBJ1-1	15	CASSPYPTGGTEAFF	TGCGCCAGCAGCCCCTACCCGACAGGGGGCACTGAAGCTTTCTTT
-	TRBV9	TRBD1	TRBJ1-4	16	CASSVAPGGLGEKLFF	TGTGCCAGCAGCGTAGCCCCAGGGGGCCTGGGTGAAAAACTGTTTTTT
-	TRBV2	-	TRBJ2-2	14	CASSPTGIAGELFF	TGTGCCAGCAGCCCGACGGGAATCGCCGGGGAGCTGTTTTTT
-	TRBV7-9	-	TRBJ1-2	13	CASSFSTAHGYTF	TGTGCCAGCAGCTTCTCCACCGCACATGGCTACACCTTC
-	TRBV4-3	TRBD2	TRBJ2-7	15	CASSQDASGGTKQYF	TGCGCCAGCAGCCAAGATGCGAGCGGGGGGACTAAGCAGTACTTC
-	TRBV29-1	TRBD1	TRBJ2-7	15	CSVFLQGERPYEQYF	TGCAGCGTTTTTCTACAGGGGGAAAGACCTTACGAGCAGTACTTC
-	TRBV6-5	TRBD1	TRBJ2-3	14	CASRRQGSRDTQYF	TGTGCCAGCCGGAGACAGGGATCGAGAGATACGCAGTATTTT
-	TRBV19	-	TRBJ1-4	12	CASSIGVEKLFF	TGTGCCAGTAGTATAGGAGTCGAAAAACTGTTTTTT
-	TRBV4-1	TRBD2	TRBJ2-1	16	CASSRQSSGVYNEQFF	TGCGCCAGCAGCCGACAGTCTAGCGGTGTTTACAATGAGCAGTTCTTC
-	TRBV6-5	-	TRBJ2-7	15	CASSYSFSSGNEQYF	TGTGCCAGCAGTTACTCCTTTAGTAGCGGTAACGAGCAGTACTTC
-	TRBV6-1	TRBD1	TRBJ1-5	12	CASRQGDQPQHF	TGTGCCAGCCGACAGGGGGATCAGCCCCAGCATTTT
-	TRBV6-5	TRBD1	TRBJ1-2	13	CASRSTGVYGYTF	TGTGCCAGCAGATCGACAGGGGTCTATGGCTACACCTTC
-	TRBV27	-	TRBJ1-2	10	CAMRRKGYTF	TGTGCCATGAGACGAAAGGGCTACACCTTC
-	TRBV6-5	-	TRBJ1-2	12	CASSRTDYGYTF	TGTGCCAGCAGCAGGACAGATTATGGCTACACCTTC
-	TRBV5-6	-	TRBJ1-3	18	CASSLLSTGSEPGNTIYF	TGTGCCAGCAGCTTGCTGTCGACAGGTTCCGAACCTGGAAACACCATATATTTT
-	TRBV6-1	TRBD1	TRBJ1-2	15	CASVRQGDPNYGYTF	TGTGCCAGCGTCAGACAGGGTGACCCAAACTATGGCTACACCTTC
-	TRBV4-1	-	TRBJ1-1	16	CASSLLGDRMNTEAFF	TGCGCCAGCAGCCTCCTTGGGGACCGCATGAACACTGAAGCTTTCTTT
-	TRBV14	-	TRBJ1-5	12	CASQSRNQPQHF	TGTGCCAGCCAGTCACGGAATCAGCCCCAGCATTTT
few	TRBV4-1	-	TRBJ1-3	13	CASSPLRGNTIYF	TGCGCCAGCAGCCCACTAAGGGGAAACACCATATATTTT
-	TRBV11-2	-	TRBJ1-5	15	CASSLAAGQGQPQHF	TGTGCCAGCAGCCTGGCGGCGGGGCAAGGTCAGCCCCAGCATTTT
once	TRBV18	-	TRBJ2-3	12	CASSGGSDTQYF	TGTGCCAGCTCGGGGGGATCAGATACGCAGTATTTT
-	TRBV6-5	-	TRBJ2-3	13	CASSYGAFDTQYF	TGTGCCAGCAGTTACGGAGCCTTTGATACGCAGTATTTT
-	TRBV19	-	TRBJ2-7	14	CASSILGVKDEQYF	TGTGCCAGTAGTATCCTGGGGGTGAAGGACGAGCAGTACTTC
-	TRBV7-3	TRBD1	TRBJ1-5	13	CASSRDRVSPQHF	TGTGCCAGCAGCCGGGACAGGGTAAGTCCCCAGCATTTT
-	TRBV11-1	-	TRBJ1-2	12	CASSSTDYGYTF	TGTGCCAGCAGCTCGACAGACTATGGCTACACCTTC
-	TRBV7-2	-	TRBJ2-3	14	CASSHGGRTDTQYF	TGTGCCAGCAGCCACGGCGGGCGCACAGATACGCAGTATTTT
-	TRBV28	-	TRBJ2-3	15	CASSLSARRPDTQYF	TGTGCCAGCAGTTTGTCGGCTAGAAGACCAGATACGCAGTATTTT
-	TRBV5-1	-	TRBJ2-2	14	CASSPDSNTGELFF	TGCGCCAGCAGCCCGGACAGTAACACCGGGGAGCTGTTTTTT
-	TRBV7-2	-	TRBJ1-2	16	CASSLGAGSGVGGYTF	TGTGCCAGCAGCTTAGGGGCGGGCAGCGGGGTTGGAGGCTACACCTTC
-	TRBV27	TRBD2	TRBJ2-2	19	CASSLTPGLAGVLAGELFF	TGTGCCAGCAGTCTAACACCGGGACTAGCGGGAGTGTTGGCCGGGGAGCTGTTTTTT
-	TRBV30	-	TRBJ1-5	13	CAWSVDNNQPQHF	TGTGCCTGGAGTGTGGACAATAATCAGCCCCAGCATTTT
few	TRBV18	-	TRBJ2-2	14	CAAHAGQNTGELFF	TGTGCCGCCCACGCCGGGCAGAACACCGGGGAGCTGTTTTTT